The clone carrying this TCR beta chain was counted many times. The CDR3 sequence is 21 residues long. Germline V gene lookup returns CDR1 DFQATT and CDR2 SNEGSKA (reference sequence). These data originate in a study of neurological immune-mediated disorders. Time point given: longitudinal time-point 3. As for the cDNA, it was generated by 5'RACE with 10-nucleotide random UMIs. The output of every sequencing run, over 190 million TCR-beta sequences, came from 15-18 subjects. One entry per CDR3 protein, called by TCRdb with MiXCR from the 5' RACE reads. This sample has approximately 45,000 distinct CDR3 sequences, with about 13% found just once.

This clonotype originated in a young man in good health. Sequencing used PBMCs. This chain connects TRBV20-1 to TRBJ2-7, with D perhaps TRBD1 (7 bases). The CDR3 DNA reads as TGCAGCGTGTTCGCGATAGGGGGCGGGGCACTAACCCCAAGGAGCTCCTACGAGCAGTACTTC. Translated: CSVFAIGGGALTPRSSYEQYF.